This T cell receptor beta chain was documented in a study of blood T cells in healthy people across ages. Trimming pared 1 base from V and 1 base from J, leaving 11 bases between. The CDR3 extends over 14 amino acids. CDR1 is DFQATT, CDR2 SNEGSKA, per germline (reference sequence). A second 7 to 11 cycle PCR used barcoded and J-beta primers. TCRdb re-called the 5' RACE reads with MiXCR, one entry per CDR3 protein. The sample includes approximately 830,000 distinct CDR3 sequences, around 62% seen only once; the top ten take 25% to 35%. The sequencing input was blood. This chain links TRBV20-1 with TRBJ2-7; possible D gene TRBD2, 6 bases. This receptor was identified in a man aged 25 to 45 in good health. CDR3 region: CSARVGGASYEQYF. CDR3 bases: TGCAGTGCTAGAGTTGGCGGGGCTTCCTACGAGCAGTACTTC.